Listed below are T cell receptor beta chains from one sample, sequenced in a study of cytomegalovirus exposure and HLA in healthy donors. Data came from immunoSEQ multiplex PCR; TCRdb stores just in-frame clones and leaves some out. The repertoire table contains about 130,000 clones. Sample: PBMCs. These receptors all come from a man younger than 30 in good health and CMV-seronegative. Both conserved end residues are part of each CDR3. A D gene is named only where the DNA matches it firmly.

J gene | D gene | V gene | CDR3 protein | CDR3 DNA
TRBJ2-7 | TRBD1 | TRBV27 | CASSTGTVYEQYF | TGTGCCAGCAGTACCGGGACAGTGTACGAGCAGTACTTC
TRBJ1-2 | TRBD1 | TRBV6-1 | CASSSGQAAYTF | TGTGCCAGCAGTTCGGGACAGGCCGCCTACACCTTC
TRBJ1-1 | NA | TRBV7-3 | CASSLTAMNTEAFF | TGTGCCAGCAGCTTAACAGCAATGAACACTGAAGCTTTCTTT
TRBJ2-3 | TRBD2 | TRBV2 | CASLAGPPTDTQYF | TGTGCCAGTTTAGCGGGACCCCCCACAGATACGCAGTATTTT
TRBJ1-2 | NA | TRBV19 | CASSIDLSYGYTF | TGTGCCAGTAGTATAGATTTGAGTTATGGCTACACCTTC
TRBJ2-1 | TRBD2 | TRBV10-1 | CASSESLRGGAYNEQFF | TGCGCCAGCAGTGAGAGTTTACGGGGGGGCGCCTACAATGAGCAGTTCTTC
TRBJ2-5 | NA | TRBV5-6 | CASSPQTGNSQETQYF | TGTGCCAGCAGCCCCCAGACGGGAAACTCCCAAGAGACCCAGTACTTC
TRBJ1-2 | NA | TRBV27 | CASSLGLIPYYGYTF | TGTGCCAGCAGTTTAGGACTGATCCCGTACTATGGCTACACCTTC
TRBJ2-7 | TRBD1 | TRBV6-5 | CASWATGFYEQYF | TGTGCCAGCTGGGCGACAGGGTTCTACGAGCAGTACTTC
TRBJ2-1 | NA | TRBV27 | CASSRDFSSYNEQFF | TGTGCCAGCAGTCGGGACTTTAGCTCCTACAATGAGCAGTTCTTC
TRBJ2-3 | NA | TRBV27 | CASSLSQGWGLSTDTQYF | TGTGCCAGCAGTCTGAGCCAGGGGTGGGGTCTTAGCACAGATACGCAGTATTTT
TRBJ2-5 | TRBD2 | TRBV30 | CAWSESGGAGETQYF | TGTGCCTGGAGTGAGTCGGGGGGGGCCGGGGAGACCCAGTACTTC
TRBJ2-1 | TRBD1 | TRBV25-1 | CASSDPRDRANEQFF | TGTGCCAGCAGTGATCCCCGGGACAGGGCCAATGAGCAGTTCTTC
TRBJ1-1 | NA | TRBV29-1 | CSVEEGAFF | TGCAGCGTTGAGGAGGGAGCTTTCTTT
TRBJ2-7 | NA | TRBV19 | CASSIGSGSTYEQYF | TGTGCCAGTAGTATAGGGAGCGGGTCGACCTACGAGCAGTACTTC
TRBJ1-2 | NA | TRBV7-6 | CASSPPGVGYGYTF | TGTGCCAGCAGCCCCCCCGGGGTGGGCTATGGCTACACCTTC
TRBJ1-5 | NA | TRBV6-5 | CASSWAPSNQPQHF | TGTGCCAGCAGTTGGGCCCCTAGCAATCAGCCCCAGCATTTT
TRBJ1-4 | NA | TRBV7-8 | CASSLAGDGATNEKLFF | TGTGCCAGCAGCTTAGCTGGAGACGGGGCAACTAATGAAAAACTGTTTTTT
TRBJ1-2 | NA | TRBV2 | CASNTGPTYWNGYTF | TGTGCCTCCAATACGGGTCCCACTTATTGGAATGGCTACACCTTC
TRBJ1-1 | NA | TRBV12-2 | CASRLAHRDTEAFF | TGTGCAAGTCGCCTCGCCCACAGGGACACTGAAGCTTTCTTT
TRBJ2-1 | TRBD2 | TRBV6-1 | CASRPLLAGYNEQFF | TGTGCCAGCAGACCCCTTCTAGCGGGCTACAATGAGCAGTTCTTC
TRBJ2-7 | TRBD1 | TRBV27 | CASSLKRTGGTSDAYEQYF | TGTGCCAGCAGTTTAAAAAGGACAGGGGGCACTAGCGATGCCTACGAGCAGTACTTC
TRBJ1-2 | TRBD1 | TRBV5-1 | CASSLEQGGYYGYTF | TGCGCCAGCAGCTTGGAACAGGGGGGGTATTATGGCTACACCTTC
TRBJ1-5 | NA | TRBV19 | CASSITGQLDNQPQHF | TGTGCCAGTAGTATAACAGGGCAATTGGACAATCAGCCCCAGCATTTT
TRBJ2-3 | NA | TRBV18 | CASSPPDRRSTDTQYF | TGTGCCAGCTCACCACCTGACAGACGCAGCACAGATACGCAGTATTTT
TRBJ1-1 | TRBD1 | TRBV30 | CAWRGGDTEAFF | TGTGCCTGGAGAGGGGGCGACACTGAAGCTTTCTTT
TRBJ1-1 | NA | TRBV2 | CASSNEVGTEAFF | TGTGCCAGCAGTAATGAGGTCGGGACAGAAGCTTTCTTT
TRBJ1-6 | NA | TRBV11-3 | CASSLLVDSPLHF | TGTGCCAGCAGCTTATTGGTAGATTCACCCCTCCACTTT
TRBJ1-5 | NA | TRBV29-1 | CSVGAINQPQHF | TGCAGCGTTGGAGCGATAAATCAGCCCCAGCATTTT
TRBJ1-2 | NA | TRBV11-2 | CASSLGGSYTF | TGTGCCAGCAGCTTAGGGGGCAGCTACACCTTC
TRBJ2-7 | TRBD1 | TRBV30 | CAWSHRTGSLSDVEQYF | TGTGCCTGGAGTCACAGGACAGGGAGTCTCTCCGACGTCGAGCAGTACTTC
TRBJ2-1 | NA | TRBV29-1 | CSGGTASYNEQFF | TGCAGCGGCGGGACAGCTTCCTACAATGAGCAGTTCTTC
TRBJ1-2 | NA | TRBV30 | CAWSAGMRGGYTF | TGTGCCTGGAGCGCAGGAATGAGGGGGGGCTACACCTTC
TRBJ1-5 | NA | TRBV28 | CASSLTGNGNQPQHF | TGTGCCAGCAGTTTAACAGGGAATGGCAATCAGCCCCAGCATTTT
TRBJ1-1 | NA | TRBV5-6 | CASSLGPRVDNTEAFF | TGTGCCAGCAGCTTGGGTCCGAGGGTAGATAACACTGAAGCTTTCTTT